The 27 T cell receptor beta chains presented below share a single source sample, sequenced in a study of response to subunit inactivated influenza vaccine. TCRdb itself ran the RT-PCR reads through MiXCR, one entry per CDR3 protein. The data show some 540,000 distinct CDR3 sequences, roughly 25% seen once. The sample was also linked to a second study, of T cells expressing NK-cell markers. That work states: TCR beta cDNA was generated via 5'RACE template switching incorporating UMIs.

The input for sequencing was CD4+ T cells sorted from PBMCs, taken 11 to 12 days after vaccination. These receptors originate from a man aged 50-59 years who received an inactivated influenza vaccine.

The rearrangement uses TRBV20-1 and TRBJ2-5, with TRBD1 matching 7 bases. CDR1 is DFQATT, CDR2 SNEGSKA, per germline (reference sequence). The CDR3 consists of 13 residues. V lost 8 bases, J lost 5 bases, and 11 bases stayed unmatched. This CDR3 is CSSGQARWETQYF. In nucleotides, the CDR3 is TGCAGTTCCGGACAGGCGAGGTGGGAGACCCAGTACTTC.

This clonotype was detected a few times. V usage is TRBV10-1 and J usage is TRBJ2-3, with 10 bases lining up with TRBD2. Germline assignment: CDR1 WNHNN and CDR2 SYGVQD (reference sequence). The CDR3 sequence is 17 residues long. Losses at the gene ends were 7 bases for V and 3 bases for J; bases not matched to a gene: 13. The chain's CDR3 is CASNATLAGERTDTQYF. In DNA form, the CDR3 reads TGCGCCAGCAACGCCACTCTAGCGGGGGAGAGAACAGATACGCAGTATTTT.

This clonotype was seen ten or more times. The rearrangement uses TRBV5-1 and TRBJ1-1, with D possibly TRBD1 on 6 matching bases. This CDR3 spans 16 amino acids. The V gene lost 0 bases and the J gene lost 5 bases, with 17 bases spanning the gap. Germline V gene lookup returns CDR1 SGHRS and CDR2 YFSETQ. The CDR3 protein is CASSLGSTGMRTEAFF. Here the CDR3 DNA reads TGCGCCAGCAGCTTGGGCTCTACAGGGATGCGAACTGAAGCTTTCTTT.

Here the CDR3 DNA reads TGTGCCAGCAGTTTCATACTAGCGGGTTCCTACGAGCAGTACTTC. Its protein is CASSFILAGSYEQYF. V usage is TRBV12-3 or TRBV12-4 and J usage is TRBJ2-7; 9 positions match TRBD2. V lost 3 bases to trimming and J lost 1 base; unmatched junction nucleotides: 4. The CDR3 sequence is 15 residues long.

The chain recombines TRBV6-1 with TRBJ2-1; TRBD2 matches at 9 bases. The CDR3 totals 16 residues. The J segment lost 3 bases and the V segment lost 4 bases, leaving 7 bases of the junction unmatched. In germline, CDR1 is MNHNS, CDR2 SASEGT. CDR3 in DNA: TGTGCCAGCAGTGCGTCGCGGGGGGGGTACTACAATGAGCAGTTCTTC. Protein product: CASSASRGGYYNEQFF.

The CDR3 protein is CSARVLGTDTQYF. In DNA form, the CDR3 reads TGCAGTGCTAGAGTTCTAGGGACAGATACGCAGTATTTT. V usage is TRBV20-1 and J usage is TRBJ2-3; D is unresolved. This CDR3 has 13 amino acids. V shed 1 base and J shed 3 bases, with 8 bases lying between them. The germline CDR1 and CDR2 sequences are DFQATT and SNEGSKA (reference sequence).

V usage is TRBV5-1 and J usage is TRBJ1-1, with D perhaps matching TRBD1 (6 bases). The germline V gene encodes CDR1 SGHRS and CDR2 YFSETQ. Trimming removed 0 bases at V and 0 bases at J, with 12 bases between. The CDR3 is made up of 16 amino acids. CDR3 protein: CASSLAGGQVNTEAFF. DNA of the CDR3: TGCGCCAGCAGCTTGGCCGGGGGGCAGGTGAACACTGAAGCTTTCTTT.

This clonotype was counted a few times. J is TRBJ2-3 and V is TRBV27; 10 positions agree with TRBD2. V lost 5 bases and J lost 0; bases outside the gene matches: 17. CDR3 length: 20 residues. From germline, CDR1 is MNHEY and CDR2 SMNVEV (reference sequence). The CDR3 bases are TGTGCCAGCAGTCCCCGTCTAGCGGGAGACGGGTGGGCTAGCACAGATACGCAGTATTTT. Translating it yields CASSPRLAGDGWASTDTQYF.

The table lists this clonotype with many counts. The genes are TRBV4-3 and TRBJ1-1; D is possibly TRBD1 (5 bases). V was trimmed by 0 bases and J by 7 bases, leaving 12 bases between them. The CDR3 length is 14 residues. Germline loops: CDR1 LGHNA, CDR2 YSLEER. The CDR3 sequence is CASSQEFRVGEAFF. In nucleotides, the CDR3 is TGCGCCAGCAGCCAAGAATTCAGGGTGGGTGAAGCTTTCTTT.

The genes are TRBV3-1 and TRBJ1-2, with 7 bases identical to TRBD1. CDR1 and CDR2 (germline): LGHDT, YNNKEL (reference sequence). The CDR3 has 17 amino acids. V was clipped by 0 bases and J by 6 bases; unmatched bases: 13. CDR3 bases: TGTGCCAGCAGCCAAGATCCTCGGGACAGTTTATATGATGGCTACACCTTC. This gives the protein CASSQDPRDSLYDGYTF.

The V call is TRBV5-1, the J call TRBJ1-5, with 9 bases lining up with TRBD1. This CDR3 region has 15 residues. Germline CDR1 reads SGHRS; CDR2 reads YFSETQ. The V segment lost 4 bases and the J segment 6 bases; nucleotides outside the gene matches: 8. CDR3 residues: CASSPGQGGSQPQHF. The CDR3 region has the DNA TGCGCCAGCAGCCCGGGACAGGGAGGGAGTCAGCCCCAGCATTTT.

The genes are TRBV11-2 and TRBJ2-3; 7 nucleotides agree with TRBD2. CDR1 SGHAT and CDR2 FQNNGV come from the germline V gene. V was pared by 5 bases and J by 5 bases, with 10 bases of the junction left unmatched. The length of the CDR3 is 15 residues. In DNA, the CDR3 is TGTGCCAGCAGCCGTGGATCCGGGAGGATAGATACGCAGTATTTT. This sequence encodes CASSRGSGRIDTQYF.

This chain joins TRBV11-2 and TRBJ1-3; D is unresolved. CDR3 length equals 14 residues. The V end lost 1 base, the J end lost 5 bases, and 9 bases lay between the germline ends. Germline-derived CDR1 and CDR2 are SGHAT and FQNNGV. The CDR3 is CASSLVGSRNTIYF. As DNA, the CDR3 is TGTGCCAGCAGCTTAGTCGGCAGCAGAAACACCATATATTTT.

The sample holds a few counts of this clonotype. The rearrangement joins TRBV10-3 to TRBJ1-5; D gene unclear. Germline CDR1 ENHRY, CDR2 SYGVKD. V was trimmed by 4 bases and J by 3 bases, leaving 7 bases between them. The CDR3 runs to 13 residues. The CDR3 reads CAISARYNQPQHF. The CDR3 DNA sequence: TGTGCCATCAGTGCTCGGTACAATCAGCCCCAGCATTTT.

This clonotype was found a few times. The chain's CDR3 is CASSLGQVLDTQYF. The CDR3 bases are TGTGCCAGCAGCCTCGGACAGGTTCTAGATACGCAGTATTTT. The J gene is TRBJ2-3, the V gene TRBV3-1; 7 bases are shared with TRBD1. This CDR3 contains 14 residues. V was pared by 4 bases and J by 5 bases, with 6 bases of the junction left unmatched. Germline CDR1 and CDR2: LGHDT and YNNKEL (reference sequence).

This clonotype was picked up a small number of times. V gene TRBV11-2 combines with J gene TRBJ2-1; 8 nucleotides agree with TRBD1. This CDR3 comprises 18 residues. Germline V gives CDR1 SGHAT, CDR2 FQNNGV. Germline trimming cut 2 bases from V and 2 bases from J; bases unmatched to any gene: 11. Here the CDR3 DNA reads TGTGCCAGCAGCTTAATACTAGGGGACAGGTCCACCTACAATGAGCAGTTCTTC. It yields the protein CASSLILGDRSTYNEQFF.

This chain joins TRBV20-1 and TRBJ1-6; TRBD1 aligns across 11 bases. V was pared by 3 bases and J by 9 bases, with 7 bases of the junction left unmatched. From germline, CDR1 is DFQATT and CDR2 SNEGSKA (reference sequence). The CDR3 is 15 amino acids. CDR3 residues: CSARGQGEDFSPLHF. CDR3 nucleotide sequence: TGCAGTGCTAGGGGACAGGGGGAGGATTTTTCACCCCTCCACTTT.

This clonotype was counted only a few times. V and J are TRBV20-1 and TRBJ2-5, with D perhaps matching TRBD1 (7 bases). Germline CDR1 reads DFQATT; CDR2 reads SNEGSKA (reference sequence). V was clipped by 6 bases and J by 3 bases, with 17 bases between them. This CDR3 has 14 residues. The CDR3 loop is CSAYWGRGEETQYF. In DNA, the CDR3 is TGCAGTGCGTACTGGGGCAGGGGGGAAGAGACCCAGTACTTC.

This clonotype was observed a handful of times. The chain combines TRBV5-1 with TRBJ1-2; maybe TRBD1 (6 bases). Germline V gene data show CDR1 as SGHRS and CDR2 as YFSETQ. This CDR3 has 17 amino acids. The ends were cut back, 4 bases at V and 6 bases at J, with 25 bases in the middle. The CDR3 spells CASSINPGGQSFDGYTF. CDR3 DNA sequence: TGCGCCAGCAGCATTAATCCCGGTGGACAGTCTTTCGATGGCTACACCTTC.

CDR3: CSARDREGYGYTF. The CDR3 bases are TGCAGTGCTAGAGATCGGGAGGGCTATGGCTACACCTTC. The V and J genes are TRBV20-1 and TRBJ1-2; D is undetermined. CDR1 DFQATT and CDR2 SNEGSKA come from the germline V gene (reference sequence). The CDR3 has 13 amino acids. The V end was cut by 0 bases, the J end by 4 bases, with 9 bases between.

The rearrangement joins TRBV30 to TRBJ2-3; D not certain. The CDR3 is 11 amino acids. Trimming removed 2 bases from V and 6 bases from J, with 6 bases in between. Germline V lookup: CDR1 GTSNPN, CDR2 SVGIG (reference sequence). Here the CDR3 DNA reads TGTGCCTGGAGTTTGCTGGATACGCAGTATTTT. Its translation: CAWSLLDTQYF.

This clonotype has only a few counts. For the CDR3, the DNA is TGCAGCGTTGAAGGACAACAGGGGTTTGAAGCTTTCTTT. Encoded protein: CSVEGQQGFEAFF. This rearrangement joins TRBV29-1 to TRBJ1-1; 7 bases fit TRBD1. Germline CDR1 reads SQVTM; CDR2 reads ANQGSEA. Trimming took 1 base from V and 7 from J; bases not matched to a gene: 6. The CDR3 has 13 residues. Full variable domain (rest looked up from reference TRBV29-1 and TRBJ1-1): SAVISQKPSRDICQRGTSLTIQCQVDSQVTMMFWYRQQPGQSLTLIATANQGSEATYESGFVIDKFPISRPNLTFSTLTVSNMSPEDSSIYLCSVEGQQGFEAFFGQGTRLTVV.

This clonotype showed up many times. The chain joins TRBV20-1 to TRBJ2-7; D is tentatively TRBD1 or TRBD2 (5 bases each). Trimming removed 0 bases from V and 8 bases from J, with 17 bases in between. CDR1 DFQATT and CDR2 SNEGSKA come from the germline V gene (reference sequence). The CDR3 is made up of 14 amino acids. In nucleotides, the CDR3 is TGCAGTGCTAGAGACCAGACGGGGCCCGGGCAGCAGTACTTC. Encoded protein: CSARDQTGPGQQYF.

In its sample, this clonotype was seen a few times. The chain uses TRBV7-6 and TRBJ2-7, with 8 bases identical to TRBD1. There are 19 residues in the CDR3. Germline V gene lookup returns CDR1 SGHVS and CDR2 FNYEAQ. Trimming cost V 2 bases and J 2 bases; bases outside gene matches: 17. The CDR3 reads CASSLFAAPETGVTYEQYF. The CDR3 nucleotides read TGTGCCAGCAGCTTATTCGCGGCCCCCGAGACAGGGGTCACCTACGAGCAGTACTTC.

The chain combines TRBV20-1 with TRBJ2-6; D uncertain. Deletions cut 3 bases from V and 0 bases from J, with 3 bases between. Germline loops: CDR1 DFQATT, CDR2 SNEGSKA (reference sequence). This CDR3 contains 13 residues. CDR3 sequence: CSASRSGANVLTF. CDR3 nucleotides: TGCAGTGCTAGTCGCTCTGGGGCCAACGTCCTGACTTTC.

This clonotype has a count of ten or more. This chain joins TRBV2 and TRBJ1-2; tentatively, D is TRBD1 (6 bases). The CDR3 sequence is 16 residues long. CDR1 SNHLY and CDR2 FYNNEI come from the germline V gene. Between the trimmed V and J ends, which lost 5 bases and 2 bases, there was a span of 18 bases. CDR3 DNA sequence: TGTGCCAGCAGTACCGACCCCGGGACACCAAACTATGGCTACACCTTC. It translates to CASSTDPGTPNYGYTF.

This clonotype was found a few times. The V gene is TRBV10-3, the J gene TRBJ1-2; 12 nucleotides match TRBD1. Germline values: CDR1 ENHRY, CDR2 SYGVKD. V trimming: 6 bases; J trimming: 2 bases; junction bases outside the gene matches: 4. There are 15 residues in the CDR3. The chain's CDR3 is CAIRFGTGGNYGYTF. The CDR3 bases are TGTGCCATCAGATTTGGGACAGGGGGCAACTATGGCTACACCTTC.